This T cell receptor beta chain was recovered during a study of T-cell memory formation after mild COVID-19. Study-level information: Clusters of TCRs were largely donor specific. Study-level points and caveats: Clones contracting over day 15 to 85 were CD4/CD8 balanced, with later expanders leaning CD4+. That cross-reactive memory joined was suggested by some responding clones appearing in pre-infection memory. Chiefly within CM and EM were the contracting CD4+ clones; CD8+ ones were within EMRA.

TCRdb analysed the 5' RACE reads with MiXCR anew, one entry per CDR3 protein. The table includes 350,000 to 400,000 distinct CDR3 sequences, 20% to 25% detected once. A few counts support this clonotype. The antigen is not known. Germline V CDR1 and CDR2: SQVTM, ANQGSEA. This CDR3 has 15 amino acids. Between the trimmed V and J ends, which lost 3 bases and 2 bases, there was a span of 16 bases. The J gene is TRBJ1-1, the V gene TRBV29-1; D is possibly TRBD1 (5 bases). Sequenced input: PBMCs or a T cell subset sorted from them (not recorded which). This clonotype was obtained from an adult woman who had mild COVID-19 (a few samples of this study predate the infection). Cell type and time point are not known. The CDR3 region is CSVELAGPSNTEAFF. In DNA form, the CDR3 reads TGCAGCGTTGAGTTAGCAGGGCCTTCAAACACTGAAGCTTTCTTT. Together with reference TRBV29-1 and TRBJ1-1, the CDR3 gives the full variable domain: SAVISQKPSRDICQRGTSLTIQCQVDSQVTMMFWYRQQPGQSLTLIATANQGSEATYESGFVIDKFPISRPNLTFSTLTVSNMSPEDSSIYLCSVELAGPSNTEAFFGQGTRLTVV.